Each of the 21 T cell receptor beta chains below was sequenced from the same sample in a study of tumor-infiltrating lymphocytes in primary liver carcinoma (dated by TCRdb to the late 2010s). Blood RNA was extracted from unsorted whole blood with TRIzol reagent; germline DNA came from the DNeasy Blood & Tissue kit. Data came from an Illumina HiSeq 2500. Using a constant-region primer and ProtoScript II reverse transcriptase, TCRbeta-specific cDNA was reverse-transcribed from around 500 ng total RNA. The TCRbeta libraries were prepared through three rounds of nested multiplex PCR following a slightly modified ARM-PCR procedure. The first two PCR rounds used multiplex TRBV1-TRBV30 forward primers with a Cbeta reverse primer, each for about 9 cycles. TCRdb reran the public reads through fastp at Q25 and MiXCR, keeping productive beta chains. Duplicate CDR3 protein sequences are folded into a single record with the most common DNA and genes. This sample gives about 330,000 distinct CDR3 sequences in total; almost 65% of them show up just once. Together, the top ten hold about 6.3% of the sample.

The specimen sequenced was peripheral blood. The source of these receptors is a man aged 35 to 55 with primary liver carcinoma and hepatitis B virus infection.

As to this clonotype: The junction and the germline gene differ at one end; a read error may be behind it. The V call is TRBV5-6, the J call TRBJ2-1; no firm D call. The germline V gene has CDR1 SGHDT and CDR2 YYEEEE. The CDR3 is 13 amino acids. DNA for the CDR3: TGTGCCAGTAGCTTATGGATCGTCAATGGGCAGTTCTTC. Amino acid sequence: CASSLWIVNGQFF. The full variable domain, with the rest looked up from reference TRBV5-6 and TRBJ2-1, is DAGVTQSPTHLIKTRGQQVTLRCSPKSGHDTVSWYQQALGQGPQFIFQYYEEEERQRGNFPDRFSGHQFPNYSSELNVNALLLGDSALYLCASSLWIVNGQFFGPGTRLTVL.

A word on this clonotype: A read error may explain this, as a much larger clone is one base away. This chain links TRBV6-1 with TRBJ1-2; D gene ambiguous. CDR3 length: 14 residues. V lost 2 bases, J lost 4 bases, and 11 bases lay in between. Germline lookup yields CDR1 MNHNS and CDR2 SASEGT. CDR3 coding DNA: TGTGCCAGCAGTGAATCAACCCGGATCTATGGCTACACCTTC. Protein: CASSESTRIYGYTF.

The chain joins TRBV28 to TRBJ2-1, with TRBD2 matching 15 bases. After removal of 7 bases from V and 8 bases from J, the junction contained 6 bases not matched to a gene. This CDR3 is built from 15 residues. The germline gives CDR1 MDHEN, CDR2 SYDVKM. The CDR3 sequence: CASTWGLAGGYEQFF. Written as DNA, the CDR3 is TGTGCCAGCACCTGGGGACTAGCGGGAGGCTATGAGCAGTTCTTC.

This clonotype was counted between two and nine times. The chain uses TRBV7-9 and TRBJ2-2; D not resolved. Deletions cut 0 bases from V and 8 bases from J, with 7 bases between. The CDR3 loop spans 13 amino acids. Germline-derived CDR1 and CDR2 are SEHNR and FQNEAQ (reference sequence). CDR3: CASSLATSGELFF. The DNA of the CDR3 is TGTGCCAGCAGCTTAGCTACTTCGGGGGAGCTGTTTTTT.

Written as DNA, the CDR3 is TGCAGCGTTGAAGCCGCCTCGTGGAGCACAGATACGCAGTATTTT. Amino acids: CSVEAASWSTDTQYF. V usage is TRBV29-1 and J usage is TRBJ2-3; D gene unclear. Per germline, CDR1 SQVTM and CDR2 ANQGSEA. The CDR3 is 15 amino acids. Between the trimmed V and J ends, which lost 1 base and 0 bases, there was a span of 11 bases.

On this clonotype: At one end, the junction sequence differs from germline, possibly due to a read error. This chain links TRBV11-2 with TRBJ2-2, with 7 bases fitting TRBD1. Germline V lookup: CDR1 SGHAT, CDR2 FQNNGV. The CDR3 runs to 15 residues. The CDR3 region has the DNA TGTGCCAGCAGAAAGAGGGGGCCCTTCACCGGGGAGCTGTTATTT. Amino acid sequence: CASRKRGPFTGELLF.

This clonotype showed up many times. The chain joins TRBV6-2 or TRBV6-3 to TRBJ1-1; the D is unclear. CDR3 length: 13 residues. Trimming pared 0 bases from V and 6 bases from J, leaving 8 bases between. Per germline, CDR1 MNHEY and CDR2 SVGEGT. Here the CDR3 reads CASSYSITAEAFF. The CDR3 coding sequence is TGTGCCAGCAGTTACTCGATAACAGCTGAAGCTTTCTTT.

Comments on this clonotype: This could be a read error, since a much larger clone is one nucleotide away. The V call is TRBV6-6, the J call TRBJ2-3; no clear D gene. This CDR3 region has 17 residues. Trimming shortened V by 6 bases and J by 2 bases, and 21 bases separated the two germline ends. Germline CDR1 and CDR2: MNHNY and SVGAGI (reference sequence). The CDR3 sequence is CASRYLNIRHDTDTQYF. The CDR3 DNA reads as TGTGCCAGCAGATACCTCAACATTAGACATGACACAGATACGCAGTATTTT.

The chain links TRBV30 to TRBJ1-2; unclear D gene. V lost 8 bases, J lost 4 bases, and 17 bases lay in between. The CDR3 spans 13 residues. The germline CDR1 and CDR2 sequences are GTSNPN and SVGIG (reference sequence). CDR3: CARISDTLYGYTF. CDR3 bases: TGTGCCCGGATTAGTGACACCCTCTATGGCTACACCTTC.

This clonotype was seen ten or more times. The CDR3 sequence: CASSTGHYNSPLHF. Here the CDR3 DNA reads TGTGCCAGCAGCACGGGACATTATAATTCACCCCTCCACTTT. The V and J genes are TRBV5-6 and TRBJ1-6; a weak D match, TRBD1 (6 bases). This CDR3 is 14 amino acids long. V was shortened by 4 bases and J by 4 bases, with 9 bases between the two germline ends. The germline V gene encodes CDR1 SGHDT and CDR2 YYEEEE. The whole variable domain, filled in from reference TRBV5-6 and TRBJ1-6, reads DAGVTQSPTHLIKTRGQQVTLRCSPKSGHDTVSWYQQALGQGPQFIFQYYEEEERQRGNFPDRFSGHQFPNYSSELNVNALLLGDSALYLCASSTGHYNSPLHFGNGTRLTVT.

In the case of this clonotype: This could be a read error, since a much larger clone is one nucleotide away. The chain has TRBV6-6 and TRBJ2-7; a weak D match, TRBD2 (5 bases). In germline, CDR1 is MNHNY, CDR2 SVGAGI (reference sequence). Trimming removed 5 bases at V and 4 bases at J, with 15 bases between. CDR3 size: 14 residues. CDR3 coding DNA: TGTGCCAGCAGTGCGGCGAGGACTGGGTACGAGCAGTACTTC. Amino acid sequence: CASSAARTGYEQYF.

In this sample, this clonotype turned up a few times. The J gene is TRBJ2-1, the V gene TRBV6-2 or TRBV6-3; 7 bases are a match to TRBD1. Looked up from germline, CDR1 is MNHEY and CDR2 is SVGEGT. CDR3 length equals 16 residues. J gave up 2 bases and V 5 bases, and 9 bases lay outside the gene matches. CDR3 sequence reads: CASSPTGSHPYNEQFF. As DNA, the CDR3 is TGTGCCAGCAGTCCGACAGGGTCTCACCCCTACAATGAGCAGTTCTTC.

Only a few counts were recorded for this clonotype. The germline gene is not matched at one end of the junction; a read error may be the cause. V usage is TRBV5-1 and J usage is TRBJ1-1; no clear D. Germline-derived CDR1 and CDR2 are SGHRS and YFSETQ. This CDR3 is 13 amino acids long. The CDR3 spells CASSLGLGTEAFF. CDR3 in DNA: TGTGCCAGCAGCTTGGGATTGGGCACTGAAGCTTTCTTT.

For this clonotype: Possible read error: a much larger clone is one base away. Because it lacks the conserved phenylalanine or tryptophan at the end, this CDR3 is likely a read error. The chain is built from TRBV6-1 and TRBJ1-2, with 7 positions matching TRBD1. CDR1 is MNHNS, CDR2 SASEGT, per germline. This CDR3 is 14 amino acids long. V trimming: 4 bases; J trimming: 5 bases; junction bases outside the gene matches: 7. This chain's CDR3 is CASSASGQSYGYTS. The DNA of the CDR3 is TGTGCCAGCAGTGCATCGGGACAGAGTTATGGCTACACCTCC.

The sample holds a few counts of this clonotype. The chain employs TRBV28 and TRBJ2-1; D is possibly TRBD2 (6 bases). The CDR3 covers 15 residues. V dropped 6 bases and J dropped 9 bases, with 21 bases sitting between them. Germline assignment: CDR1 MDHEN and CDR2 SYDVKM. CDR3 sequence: CASRPREAHGGEQFF. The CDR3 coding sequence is TGTGCCAGCAGACCCAGGGAGGCGCACGGGGGTGAGCAGTTCTTC.

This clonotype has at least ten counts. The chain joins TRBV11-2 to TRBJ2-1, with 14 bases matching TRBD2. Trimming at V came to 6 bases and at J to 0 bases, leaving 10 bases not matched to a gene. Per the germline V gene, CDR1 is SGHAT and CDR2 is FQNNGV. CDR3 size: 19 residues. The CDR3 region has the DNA TGTGCCAGCAGTTCCCACGGACTAGCGGGAGGAGCCTCCTACAATGAGCAGTTCTTC. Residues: CASSSHGLAGGASYNEQFF.

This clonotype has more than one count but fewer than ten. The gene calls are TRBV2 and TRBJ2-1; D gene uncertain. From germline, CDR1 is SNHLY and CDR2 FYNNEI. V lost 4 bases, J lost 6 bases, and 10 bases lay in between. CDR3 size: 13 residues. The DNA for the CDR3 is TGTGCCAGCAGTGGTCAGTTGGTCAATGAGCAGTTCTTC. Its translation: CASSGQLVNEQFF. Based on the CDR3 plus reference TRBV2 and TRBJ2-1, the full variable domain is EPEVTQTPSHQVTQMGQEVILRCVPISNHLYFYWYRQILGQKVEFLVSFYNNEISEKSEIFDDQFSVERPDGSNFTLKIRSTKLEDSAMYFCASSGQLVNEQFFGPGTRLTVL.

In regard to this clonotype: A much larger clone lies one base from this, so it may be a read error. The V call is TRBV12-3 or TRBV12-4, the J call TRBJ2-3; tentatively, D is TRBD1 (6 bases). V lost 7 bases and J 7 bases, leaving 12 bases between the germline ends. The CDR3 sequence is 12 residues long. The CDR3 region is CASIQQGYTQYF. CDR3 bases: TGTGCCAGCATCCAACAGGGCTATACGCAGTATTTT.

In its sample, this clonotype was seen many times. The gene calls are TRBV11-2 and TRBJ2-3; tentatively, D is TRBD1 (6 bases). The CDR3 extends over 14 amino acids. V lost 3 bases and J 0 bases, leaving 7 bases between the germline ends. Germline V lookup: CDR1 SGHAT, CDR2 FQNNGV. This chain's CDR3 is CASSFQGSTDTQYF. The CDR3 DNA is TGTGCCAGCAGCTTTCAGGGGAGCACAGATACGCAGTATTTT.

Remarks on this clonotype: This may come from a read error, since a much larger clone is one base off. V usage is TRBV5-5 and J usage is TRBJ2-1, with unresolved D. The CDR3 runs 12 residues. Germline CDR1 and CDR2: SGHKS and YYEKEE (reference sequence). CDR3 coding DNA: TGTGGCAGCAGCGTAACTATCAATGAGCAGTTCTTC. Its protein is CGSSVTINEQFF.

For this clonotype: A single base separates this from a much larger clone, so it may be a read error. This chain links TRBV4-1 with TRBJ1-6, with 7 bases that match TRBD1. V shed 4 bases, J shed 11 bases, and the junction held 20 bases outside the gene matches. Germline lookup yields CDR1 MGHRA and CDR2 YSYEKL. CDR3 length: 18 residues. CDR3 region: CASSRARGTGAQNPPLHF. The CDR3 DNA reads TGCGCCAGCAGCCGGGCCCGTGGTACAGGGGCTCAGAATCCACCCCTCCACTTT.